These 18 T cell receptor beta chains came from one sample sequenced in a study of spatial heterogeneity in lung cancer (dated by TCRdb to about 2019). The time point label, as the study defines it: sample taken at primary tumor resection. General findings and caveats noted by the study authors: The number of expanded intratumoral alpha and beta TCRs correlated with the tumor nonsynonymous mutation count.

Which antigens these TCRs recognize remains unknown. Library construction relied on 5' RACE. TCRdb names NextSeq 500 as the instrument used. TCRdb trimmed the raw reads at Q25, called clones with MiXCR and kept productive beta chains. Identical CDR3 proteins give one entry, which carries the most common genes and DNA. The sample data list roughly 3,800 distinct CDR3 sequences, and roughly 4.6% of these were observed just once. The ten largest clones represent less than 40% of the sample. Sequencing used lung tumor tissue, obtained at surgery. The receptor source for this set is a female donor with early-stage non-small cell lung cancer.

This clonotype was detected many times. This beta chain came through as a stray read in a library set up for alpha chains, and its size says little. This sequence joins TRBV6-2 or TRBV6-3 and TRBJ1-5, with D perhaps TRBD1 (5 bases). Germline V gives CDR1 MNHEY, CDR2 SVGEGT. The V end lost 8 bases, the J end lost 4 bases, and 9 bases lay between the germline ends. This CDR3 is 12 amino acids long. CDR3: CASGGPNQPQHF. CDR3 nucleotides: TGTGCCAGCGGGGGACCGAATCAGCCCCAGCATTTT.

Worth noting for this clonotype: This beta chain was picked up by a library intended for alpha chains and is off target, so its count carries little meaning. The V call is TRBV24-1, the J call TRBJ2-2, with D hard to call. V lost 5 bases and J lost 6, with 12 bases in between. The CDR3 runs 14 residues. The germline gives CDR1 KGHDR, CDR2 SFDVKD. The CDR3 loop reads CATSASVGSGELFF. CDR3 nucleotide sequence: TGTGCCACCAGTGCCTCGGTGGGGTCCGGGGAGCTGTTTTTT.

This clonotype was detected many times. The library was designed around alpha chains, so this beta chain is a stray read whose abundance carries little weight. The J gene is TRBJ1-1, the V gene TRBV4-2, with D possibly TRBD1 on 6 matching bases. V lost 1 base, J lost 6 bases, and 12 bases lay in between. The CDR3 is 14 amino acids. In germline, CDR1 is LGHNA, CDR2 YNFKEQ. The CDR3 loop is CASSQVDRRSEAFF. CDR3 nucleotide sequence: TGTGCCAGCAGCCAAGTTGACAGGCGGTCTGAAGCTTTCTTT.

This clonotype is medium-sized in the sample. For a library built for alpha chains, this beta chain is a stray read; little rests on its size. CDR3 in DNA: TGTGCCAGCAGCTTACTGAGCTTACAAGGAAGGTCCGGGGAGCTGTTTTTT. It encodes CASSLLSLQGRSGELFF. This chain joins TRBV7-2 and TRBJ2-2; D call uncertain. The CDR3 length is 17 residues. The V and J ends lost 2 bases and 6 bases respectively, with 19 bases between them. CDR1 and CDR2 (germline): SGHTA, FQGNSA.

This clonotype was recorded many times. Because the library targeted alpha chains, this beta chain is an off-target read whose size means little. This chain joins TRBV12-3 or TRBV12-4 and TRBJ2-2, with a tentative D call TRBD1 (5 bases). V was shortened by 6 bases and J by 6 bases, with 5 bases between the two germline ends. The CDR3 runs to 11 residues. In DNA, the CDR3 is TGTGCCAGCAGCAGGGCCGGGGAGCTGTTTTTT. As protein: CASSRAGELFF.

This clonotype was counted many times. Little can be read into the size of this beta chain, an off-target read in a library designed for alpha chains. This chain joins TRBV14 and TRBJ2-1; perhaps TRBD2 as D (5 bases). This CDR3 is built from 16 residues. Trimming took off 3 bases at V and 0 bases at J, with 12 bases between the two ends. Germline CDR1 and CDR2: SGHDN and FVKESK. The DNA of the CDR3 is TGTGCCAGCAGCCAGAATTTTGGGAGCTCCTACAATGAGCAGTTCTTC. Its protein is CASSQNFGSSYNEQFF.

By proportion, this clonotype is medium-sized (0.01 to 0.1%). Because this beta chain is a stray read in a library intended to capture alpha chains, its abundance should not be given much weight. V is TRBV29-1 and J is TRBJ2-3; possible D gene TRBD1, 5 bases. This CDR3 is built from 12 residues. V was shortened by 7 bases and J by 2 bases, with 10 bases between the two germline ends. The germline V gene has CDR1 SQVTM and CDR2 ANQGSEA. CDR3 region: CSAQGNTDTQYF. The DNA for the CDR3 is TGCAGCGCCCAGGGAAACACAGATACGCAGTATTTT.

A word on this clonotype: In a library made to pick up alpha chains, this beta chain is a stray read with a size that means little. The chain joins TRBV20-1 to TRBJ1-1; D possibly corresponds to TRBD1 (6 bases). Looked up from germline, CDR1 is DFQATT and CDR2 is SNEGSKA (reference sequence). V was cut by 1 base and J by 6 bases, with 12 bases left in between. The CDR3 covers 13 residues. The CDR3 region is CSARAGGRPEAFF. CDR3 nucleotides: TGCAGTGCTAGAGCGGGGGGCCGTCCTGAAGCTTTCTTT.

By share, this clonotype ranks as medium-sized. This beta chain turned up in a library designed for alpha chains; as an off-target read, its abundance says little. The chain recombines TRBV4-2 with TRBJ2-2; tentatively, D is TRBD2 (5 bases). With 4 bases removed from V and 0 bases from J, the gap between germline ends came to 12 bases. The germline gives CDR1 LGHNA, CDR2 YNFKEQ. The CDR3 is made up of 16 amino acids. CDR3 residues: CASSPPPGTNTGELFF. CDR3 in DNA: TGTGCCAGCAGCCCCCCGCCCGGGACGAACACCGGGGAGCTGTTTTTT.

Concerning this clonotype: This beta chain is a stray sequence in a library constructed for alpha chains; its clone size is not meaningful. The chain links TRBV12-3 or TRBV12-4 to TRBJ2-1, with D unresolved. This CDR3 contains 14 residues. With 0 bases removed from V and 5 bases from J, the gap between germline ends came to 8 bases. The CDR3 DNA reads TGTGCCAGCAGTTTAGCGGGTGCTAACAATGAGCAGTTCTTC. Amino acids: CASSLAGANNEQFF.

In its sample, this clonotype ranks as medium-sized. This beta chain was picked up by a library intended for alpha chains and is off target, so its count carries little meaning. The chain combines TRBV7-2 with TRBJ1-5; no reliable D call. Trimming removed 5 bases from V and 1 base from J, with 12 bases in between. Germline CDR1 is SGHTA and CDR2 is FQGNSA. This CDR3 region has 15 residues. The CDR3: CASSQDRLSNQPQHF. The CDR3 coding sequence is TGTGCCAGCAGCCAGGACCGCTTGAGCAATCAGCCCCAGCATTTT. The full variable domain, completed using reference TRBV7-2 and TRBJ1-5, is GAGVSQSPSNKVTEKGKDVELRCDPISGHTALYWYRQSLGQGLEFLIYFQGNSAPDKSGLPSDRFSAERTGGSVSTLTIQRTQQEDSAVYLCASSQDRLSNQPQHFGDGTRLSIL.

By frequency in the sample, this clonotype is medium-sized (0.01 to 0.1%). A library made for alpha chains picked up this beta chain off target, so its size means little. CDR3 sequence (DNA): TGTGCCAGCAGCGCTGAACGGACTAGCGGGGGGCCCGACAATGAGCAGTTCTTC. The encoded protein is CASSAERTSGGPDNEQFF. The chain carries TRBV12-3 or TRBV12-4 and TRBJ2-1; 14 bases agree with TRBD2. The CDR3 spans 18 residues. V was clipped by 6 bases and J by 5 bases; unmatched bases: 12.

Within the sample, this clonotype is medium-sized. This beta chain slipped into a library made for alpha chains as a stray read, so its size is not meaningful. The V call is TRBV28, the J call TRBJ1-1, with TRBD1 as a possible D gene (5 bases). CDR1 is MDHEN, CDR2 SYDVKM, per germline. V gave up 2 bases and J gave up 6 bases, with 19 bases separating them. There are 16 residues in the CDR3. Here the CDR3 DNA reads TGTGCCAGCAGTTTAGGGGAGGGGAGAAGGAGGCCTGAAGCTTTCTTT. Encoded protein: CASSLGEGRRRPEAFF.

In its sample, this clonotype was seen many times. The library was designed around alpha chains, so this beta chain is a stray read whose abundance carries little weight. V usage is TRBV7-2 and J usage is TRBJ1-2; TRBD1 is a possible D gene (6 bases). Germline V gives CDR1 SGHTA, CDR2 FQGNSA. The germline V and J ends were trimmed by 7 bases and 4 bases, with 13 bases remaining between them. The CDR3 has 13 amino acids. In nucleotides, the CDR3 is TGTGCCAGCACCTTGACAGGTCCCTATGGCTACACCTTC. It encodes CASTLTGPYGYTF.

This clonotype was observed a few times. As an off-target read in a library built for alpha chains, this beta chain has a frequency of little significance. The chain uses TRBV12-3 or TRBV12-4 and TRBJ2-6; the D gene is possibly TRBD2 (6 bases). Between the trimmed V and J ends, which lost 5 bases and 5 bases, there was a span of 10 bases. The CDR3 extends over 14 amino acids. CDR3 DNA sequence: TGTGCCAGCAGTATGGGGGGTCGGGCCAACGTCCTGACTTTC. As protein: CASSMGGRANVLTF.

Sample share makes this clonotype medium-sized (0.01 to 0.1%). Little can be read into the size of this beta chain, an off-target read in a library designed for alpha chains. This sequence joins TRBV7-3 and TRBJ2-4; D call uncertain. Germline CDR1 SGHTA, CDR2 FQGTGA. This CDR3 has 16 amino acids. The V end was cut by 0 bases, the J end by 3 bases, with 12 bases between. The CDR3 spells CASSLTGGMDKNIQYF. The CDR3 DNA reads TGTGCCAGCAGCTTAACGGGTGGGATGGACAAAAACATTCAGTACTTC.

Details on this clonotype: This beta chain is an off-target read within a library intended for alpha chains, so its frequency means little. The V gene is TRBV29-1, the J gene TRBJ1-1; possibly TRBD1 for D (5 bases). CDR3 length: 14 amino acids. CDR1 and CDR2 from the germline V gene are SQVTM and ANQGSEA. V gave up 3 bases and J gave up 0 bases, with 11 bases separating them. CDR3 region: CSVEGPGLNTEAFF. CDR3 coding DNA: TGCAGCGTTGAGGGGCCAGGGTTGAACACTGAAGCTTTCTTT.

This clonotype was seen ten or more times. Because this beta chain is a stray read in a library intended to capture alpha chains, its abundance should not be given much weight. V gene TRBV5-1 combines with J gene TRBJ1-1, with D possibly matching TRBD1 (5 bases). Trimming left V 3 bases short and J 6 bases short, with 12 bases between. Germline V gene sequence: CDR1 SGHRS, CDR2 YFSETQ. The CDR3 has 13 residues. CDR3 nucleotide sequence: TGCGCCAGCAGCTCCCCCACAGGCTCTGAAGCTTTCTTT. Amino acids: CASSSPTGSEAFF.